This T cell receptor (beta chain) was captured in a study of patients with pleural tuberculosis. This CDR3 region has 13 residues. CDR1 and CDR2 (germline): SGHRS, YFSETQ. Trimming took 1 base from V and 2 from J, leaving 4 bases between them. TCRdb re-analysed the reads in MiXCR, keeping a single row per CDR3 protein. The sample has around 50,000 distinct CDR3 sequences, less than 8% seen once; the top ten hold roughly 16%. At least ten counts were recorded for this clonotype. The source of this sequence is a human donor with pleural tuberculosis. V and J are TRBV5-1 and TRBJ2-1; D not resolved. In DNA form, the CDR3 reads TGCGCCAGCAGCTTGTCAGCCTACAATGAGCAGTTCTTC. It encodes CASSLSAYNEQFF.